These 17 T cell receptor beta chains were all obtained from the same sample, sequenced in a study of control samples from healthy donors and cancer patients. Libraries were prepared by immunoSEQ multiplex PCR; TCRdb keeps only in-frame clonotypes and omits some of them. The sample records around 250,000 clones, almost 85% being singletons. The sample consisted of PBMCs. The receptors were gathered from a woman aged 55-70 years with lung cancer.

The V and J genes are TRBV3-1 (or the pseudogene TRBV3-2) and TRBJ2-3, with D perhaps TRBD2 (5 bases). CDR3 size: 15 residues. Germline V gene lookup returns CDR1 LGHDT and CDR2 YNNKEL (reference sequence). Trimming left V 1 base short and J 0 bases short, with 8 bases between. CDR3 nucleotide sequence: TGTGCCAGCAGCCAAGCAGAGCGGAGCACAGATACGCAGTATTTT. Encoded protein: CASSQAERSTDTQYF.

This chain links TRBV6-1 with TRBJ2-1; TRBD2 agrees at 8 bases. This CDR3 contains 15 residues. The ends lost 2 bases at V and 3 bases at J; junction bases unmatched: 3. Looked up from germline, CDR1 is MNHNS and CDR2 is SASEGT. CDR3 protein: CASSEWSGGYNEQFF. The DNA for the CDR3 is TGTGCCAGCAGTGAATGGAGCGGGGGCTACAATGAGCAGTTCTTC.

This clone was seen only a few times. The V call is TRBV3-1 (or the pseudogene TRBV3-2), the J call TRBJ2-7; 7 nucleotides line up with TRBD2. V dropped 1 base and J dropped 1; count of bases not matched to a gene: 7. The CDR3 covers 16 residues. Germline loops: CDR1 LGHDT, CDR2 YNNKEL (reference sequence). DNA for the CDR3: TGTGCCAGCAGCCAAGGCGGGAGAAGAACTTCCTACGAGCAGTACTTC. It yields the protein CASSQGGRRTSYEQYF.

The CDR3, as DNA: TGTGCCAGCAGTTTAATTACTGGGGCCAACGTCCTGACTTTC. It codes for CASSLITGANVLTF. The chain employs TRBV28 and TRBJ2-6; no clear D gene. V was trimmed by 2 bases and J by 2 bases, leaving 4 bases between them. Germline-derived CDR1 and CDR2 are MDHEN and SYDVKM. The CDR3 length is 14 residues.

The J gene is TRBJ2-3, the V gene TRBV10-3; D might be TRBD2 (5 bases). The germline gives CDR1 ENHRY, CDR2 SYGVKD. Deletions cut 6 bases from V and 6 bases from J, with 13 bases between. This CDR3 spans 13 amino acids. Written as DNA, the CDR3 is TGTGCCATCAGGGAGACTGGGGAGGATACGCAGTATTTT. Its protein is CAIRETGEDTQYF.

This chain joins TRBV14 and TRBJ2-7, with D unresolved. CDR1 is SGHDN, CDR2 FVKESK, per germline. Between the trimmed V and J ends, which lost 4 bases and 6 bases, there was a span of 13 bases. The CDR3 contains 13 residues. CDR3 residues: CASSPSPVGEQYF. The CDR3 DNA reads TGTGCCAGCAGCCCGTCTCCGGTTGGCGAGCAGTACTTC.

The V and J genes are TRBV5-6 and TRBJ1-2, with D possibly TRBD1 on 5 matching bases. The CDR3 sequence is 13 residues long. In germline, CDR1 is SGHDT, CDR2 YYEEEE. The ends were cut back, 4 bases at V and 3 bases at J, with 10 bases in the middle. CDR3 in DNA: TGTGCCAGCAGCCAACAGGACTACTATGGCTACACCTTC. Translation gives CASSQQDYYGYTF.

The chain combines TRBV2 with TRBJ1-2; 9 bases match TRBD1. Germline assignment: CDR1 SNHLY and CDR2 FYNNEI. V trimming: 5 bases; J trimming: 4 bases; junction bases outside the gene matches: 5. CDR3 size: 14 residues. The CDR3 is CASSFRQGGYGYTF. The CDR3 DNA is TGTGCCAGCAGTTTCAGACAGGGGGGCTATGGCTACACCTTC.

The rearrangement uses TRBV19 and TRBJ2-1, with D possibly TRBD2 on 6 matching bases. CDR3 length: 14 residues. Germline values: CDR1 LNHDA, CDR2 SQIVND (reference sequence). V gave up 5 bases and J gave up 1 base, with 9 bases separating them. The CDR3 reads CASSLRGSYNEQFF. CDR3 DNA: TGTGCCAGTAGTTTGCGGGGATCCTACAATGAGCAGTTCTTC.

The genes are TRBV30 and TRBJ2-1; the D is unclear. CDR1 GTSNPN and CDR2 SVGIG come from the germline V gene (reference sequence). The ends were cut back, 2 bases at V and 2 bases at J, with 13 bases in the middle. The CDR3 loop spans 15 amino acids. The CDR3 nucleotides read TGTGCCTGGAGTTTGCCCCTCCTAGCCTACAATGAGCAGTTCTTC. This codes for CAWSLPLLAYNEQFF.

V gene TRBV15 combines with J gene TRBJ1-5, with TRBD1 matching 8 bases. V shed 1 base, J shed 7 bases, and the junction held 3 bases outside the gene matches. The CDR3 covers 14 residues. Germline loops: CDR1 LNHNV, CDR2 YYDKDF (reference sequence). This chain's CDR3 is CATSRGTGIQPQHF. The CDR3 coding sequence is TGTGCCACCAGCAGAGGGACAGGGATCCAGCCCCAGCATTTT.

This clone has only a few counts. The rearrangement joins TRBV30 to TRBJ1-1, with D tentatively TRBD1 (5 bases). Germline CDR1 is GTSNPN and CDR2 is SVGIG (reference sequence). The germline V and J ends were trimmed by 1 base and 5 bases, with 20 bases remaining between them. The CDR3 contains 16 residues. The CDR3 protein is CAWSGRPDNRGTEAFF. In DNA, the CDR3 is TGTGCCTGGAGTGGCCGGCCGGACAACCGGGGAACTGAAGCTTTCTTT.

V is TRBV10-3 and J is TRBJ1-2; 8 positions agree with TRBD1. V trimming: 8 bases; J trimming: 2 bases; junction bases outside the gene matches: 1. Germline V lookup: CDR1 ENHRY, CDR2 SYGVKD. The length of the CDR3 is 12 residues. The CDR3 sequence: CAIRQGNYGYTF. The CDR3 nucleotides are TGTGCCATCCGACAGGGGAACTATGGCTACACCTTC.

The chain employs TRBV19 and TRBJ1-5; 12 bases line up with TRBD1. V shed 10 bases, J shed 1 base, and the junction held 11 bases outside the gene matches. Germline V gene sequence: CDR1 LNHDA, CDR2 SQIVND (reference sequence). This CDR3 region has 17 residues. The CDR3 reads CATSGTGGVASNQPQHF. The CDR3 nucleotides read TGTGCCACCTCAGGGACAGGGGGCGTTGCGAGCAATCAGCCCCAGCATTTT.

The chain joins TRBV30 to TRBJ1-2; 9 positions match TRBD1. CDR3 length equals 13 residues. The V gene's germline CDR1 is GTSNPN and CDR2 SVGIG (reference sequence). The J segment lost 7 bases and the V segment lost 3 bases, leaving 6 bases of the junction unmatched. This chain's CDR3 is CAWSIQGAIGYTF. DNA of the CDR3: TGTGCCTGGAGCATACAGGGGGCAATTGGCTACACCTTC.

V usage is TRBV13 and J usage is TRBJ2-6, with D maybe TRBD2 (5 bases). Trimming shortened V by 6 bases and J by 4 bases, and 19 bases separated the two germline ends. This CDR3 contains 17 residues. Germline CDR1 is PRHDT and CDR2 is FYEKMQ (reference sequence). The CDR3 sequence: CASRHRRPREGANVLTF. The CDR3 nucleotides read TGTGCCAGCAGGCACCGCCGGCCGAGGGAAGGGGCCAACGTCCTGACTTTC.

The chain couples TRBV2 to TRBJ2-1, with 12 bases aligning to TRBD2. The CDR3 runs to 15 residues. Germline values: CDR1 SNHLY, CDR2 FYNNEI. J gave up 4 bases and V 6 bases, and 4 bases lay outside the gene matches. CDR3 DNA: TGTGCCAGCAGCGCAGGACTAGCGGGGTACAATGAGCAGTTCTTC. Translating gives CASSAGLAGYNEQFF.